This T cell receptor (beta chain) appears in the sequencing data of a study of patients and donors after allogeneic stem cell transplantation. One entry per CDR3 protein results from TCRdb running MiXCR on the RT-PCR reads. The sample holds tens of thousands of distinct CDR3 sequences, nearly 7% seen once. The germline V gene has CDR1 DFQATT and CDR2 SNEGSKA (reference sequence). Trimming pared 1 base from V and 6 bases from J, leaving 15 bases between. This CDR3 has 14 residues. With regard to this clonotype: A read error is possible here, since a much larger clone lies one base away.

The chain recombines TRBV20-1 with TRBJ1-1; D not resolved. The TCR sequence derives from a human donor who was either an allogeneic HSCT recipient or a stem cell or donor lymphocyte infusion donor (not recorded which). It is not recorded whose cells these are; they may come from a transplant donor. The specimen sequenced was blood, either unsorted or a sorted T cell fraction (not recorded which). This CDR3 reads CSARAPWNLAEAFF. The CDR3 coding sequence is TGCAGTGCTAGAGCCCCTTGGAACCTCGCTGAAGCTTTCTTT.